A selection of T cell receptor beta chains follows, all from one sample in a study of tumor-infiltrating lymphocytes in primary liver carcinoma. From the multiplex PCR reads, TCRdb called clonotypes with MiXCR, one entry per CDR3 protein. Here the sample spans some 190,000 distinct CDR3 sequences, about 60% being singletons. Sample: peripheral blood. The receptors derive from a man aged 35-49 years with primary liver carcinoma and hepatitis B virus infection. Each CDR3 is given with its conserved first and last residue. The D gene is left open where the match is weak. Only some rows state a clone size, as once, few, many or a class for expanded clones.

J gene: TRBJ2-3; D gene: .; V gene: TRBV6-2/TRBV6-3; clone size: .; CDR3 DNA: TGTGCCAGCAGTCGCGTACAGGCAGATACGCAGTATTTT; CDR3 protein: CASSRVQADTQYF
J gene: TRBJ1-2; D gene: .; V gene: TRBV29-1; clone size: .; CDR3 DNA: TGCAGCGTTGAGTTTGCAAATCTCTATGGCTACACCTTC; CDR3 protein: CSVEFANLYGYTF
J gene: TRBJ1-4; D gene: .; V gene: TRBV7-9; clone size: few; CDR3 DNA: TGTGCCAGCAGCTTAGTCCCAGAGGAAAAACTGTTTTTT; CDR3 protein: CASSLVPEEKLFF
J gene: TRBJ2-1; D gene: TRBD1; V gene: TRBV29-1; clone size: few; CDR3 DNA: TGCAGCGTCGTGGGACAGGGGGCCTCTAGCTCCTACAATGAGCAGTTCTTC; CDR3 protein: CSVVGQGASSSYNEQFF
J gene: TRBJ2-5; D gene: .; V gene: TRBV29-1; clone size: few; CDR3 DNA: TGCAGCGGAGGGGGGGGCATAAGAGAGACCCAGTACTTC; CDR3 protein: CSGGGGIRETQYF
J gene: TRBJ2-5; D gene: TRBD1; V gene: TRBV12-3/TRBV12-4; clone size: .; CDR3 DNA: TGTGCCAGCAGTCCGGGACAGGGGAATGAGACCCAGTACTTC; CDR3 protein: CASSPGQGNETQYF
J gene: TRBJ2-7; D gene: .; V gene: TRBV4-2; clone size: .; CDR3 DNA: TGTGCCAGCAGCCAAGATCCACAGACAATCAACGAGCAGTACTTC; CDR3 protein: CASSQDPQTINEQYF
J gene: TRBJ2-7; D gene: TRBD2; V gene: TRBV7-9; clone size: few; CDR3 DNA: TGTGCCAGCAGCGATCGGACTAGCGGGAAGTACTACGAGCAGTACTTC; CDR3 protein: CASSDRTSGKYYEQYF
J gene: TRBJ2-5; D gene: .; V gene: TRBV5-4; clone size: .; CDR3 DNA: TGTGCCAGCAGCTTGTTACAGGGTCAAGAGACCCAGTACTTC; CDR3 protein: CASSLLQGQETQYF
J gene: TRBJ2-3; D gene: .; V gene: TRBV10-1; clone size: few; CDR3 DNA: TGCGCCAGCAGTAAGGAGGGACCAGATACGCAGTATTTT; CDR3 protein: CASSKEGPDTQYF
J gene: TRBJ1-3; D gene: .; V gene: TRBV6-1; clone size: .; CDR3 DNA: TGTGCCAGCAGTGACCCCGGACGGAGCTCTGGAAACACCATATATTTT; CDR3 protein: CASSDPGRSSGNTIYF
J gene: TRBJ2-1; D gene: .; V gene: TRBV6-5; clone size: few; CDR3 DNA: TGTGCCAGCAGCCCTGACAGGAATTTCTACAATGAGCAGTTCTTC; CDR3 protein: CASSPDRNFYNEQFF
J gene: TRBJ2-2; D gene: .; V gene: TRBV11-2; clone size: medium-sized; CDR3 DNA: TGTGCCAGCAGCCGCAGGGGTAACACCGGGGAGCTGTTTTTT; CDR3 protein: CASSRRGNTGELFF
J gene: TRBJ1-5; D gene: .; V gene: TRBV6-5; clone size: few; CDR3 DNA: TGTGCCAGCGGGCCTACGGCGGGCAATCAGCCCCAGCATTTT; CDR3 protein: CASGPTAGNQPQHF
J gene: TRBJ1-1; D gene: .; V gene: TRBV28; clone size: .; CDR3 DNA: TGTGCTAGCACCCTTGCCTCTGTGGGGGCAGGGACTGAAGCTTTCTTT; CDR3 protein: CASTLASVGAGTEAFF
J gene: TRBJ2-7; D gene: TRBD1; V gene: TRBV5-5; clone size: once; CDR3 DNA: TGTGCCAGCAGCAAAGACAGGGGGCGCGACGAGCAGTACTTC; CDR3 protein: CASSKDRGRDEQYF
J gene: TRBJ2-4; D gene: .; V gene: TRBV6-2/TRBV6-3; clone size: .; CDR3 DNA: TGTGCCAGCCGACCGTTCAGCGCTCTAGCCAAAAACATTCAGTACTTC; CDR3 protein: CASRPFSALAKNIQYF
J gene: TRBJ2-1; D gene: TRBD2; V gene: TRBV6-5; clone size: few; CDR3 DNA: TGTGCCAGCAGTTACGGACTAGCGGGAGAGGGCTATGAGCAGTTCTTC; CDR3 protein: CASSYGLAGEGYEQFF
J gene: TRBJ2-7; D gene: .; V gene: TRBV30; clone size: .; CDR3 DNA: TGTGCCTGGGGTTTAACCGGCTACGAGCAGTGCTTC; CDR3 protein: CAWGLTGYEQCF
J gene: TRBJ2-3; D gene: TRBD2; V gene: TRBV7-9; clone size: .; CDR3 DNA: TGTGCCAGCAGCTTAGTTCCAGCGGGAGGGCCTGTAGATACGCAGTATTTT; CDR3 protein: CASSLVPAGGPVDTQYF
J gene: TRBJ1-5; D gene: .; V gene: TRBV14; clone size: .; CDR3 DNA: TGTGCCAGCAGCCAAGTATCCAATCAGCCCCAGCATTTT; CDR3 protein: CASSQVSNQPQHF
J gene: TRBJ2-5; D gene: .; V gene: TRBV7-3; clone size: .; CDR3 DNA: TGTGCCAGCAGCTTAACACCTTCGCAAGAGACCCAGTACTTC; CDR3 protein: CASSLTPSQETQYF
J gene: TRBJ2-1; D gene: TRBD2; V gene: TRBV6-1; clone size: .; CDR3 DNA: TGTGCCAGCAGCCTTAGCGGGGCTGTAAGCTCCTACAATGAGCAGTTCTTC; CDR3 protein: CASSLSGAVSSYNEQFF
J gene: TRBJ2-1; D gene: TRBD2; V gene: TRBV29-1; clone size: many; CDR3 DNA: TGCAGCGTGGAACCGCGGCTAGCGGGAGCTGGTGAGCAGTTCTTC; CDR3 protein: CSVEPRLAGAGEQFF
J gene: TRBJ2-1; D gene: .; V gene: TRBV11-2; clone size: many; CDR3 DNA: TGTGCCAGCAGCTTAGATATTCGTGAGCAGTTCTTC; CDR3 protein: CASSLDIREQFF
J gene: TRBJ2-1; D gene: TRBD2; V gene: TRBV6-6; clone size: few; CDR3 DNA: TGTGCCAGCAGTTACCTTGCGACTAGCGGACGGAACAATGAGCAGTTCTTC; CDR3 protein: CASSYLATSGRNNEQFF
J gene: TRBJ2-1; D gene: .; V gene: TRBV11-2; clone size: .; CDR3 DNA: TGTGCCAGCAGTCGATGGGACTACAATGAGCAGTTCTTC; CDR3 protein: CASSRWDYNEQFF
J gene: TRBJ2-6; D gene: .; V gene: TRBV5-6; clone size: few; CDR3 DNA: TGTGCCAGCAGCTTGGATATCGTCTCTGGGGCCAACGTCCTGACTTTC; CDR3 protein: CASSLDIVSGANVLTF
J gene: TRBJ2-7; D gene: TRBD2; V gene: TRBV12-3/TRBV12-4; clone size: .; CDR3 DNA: TGTGCCAGCAGCTTATTGGCGGGAGGGTCTCCCTACGAGCAATACTTC; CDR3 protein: CASSLLAGGSPYEQYF
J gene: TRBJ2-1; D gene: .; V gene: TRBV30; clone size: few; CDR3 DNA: TGTGCCTGGAGCCTATCCATCTCCTACAATGAGCAGTTCTTC; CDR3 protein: CAWSLSISYNEQFF
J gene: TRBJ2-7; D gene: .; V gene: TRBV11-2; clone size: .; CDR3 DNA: TGTGCCAGCAGCTTAGAATCATCAGGGACCTACGAGCAGTACTTC; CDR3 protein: CASSLESSGTYEQYF
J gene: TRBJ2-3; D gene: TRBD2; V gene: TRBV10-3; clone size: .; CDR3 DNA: TGTGCCATCAGTGAGGTGGGAGGGCCCGCAGATACGCAGTATTTT; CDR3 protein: CAISEVGGPADTQYF
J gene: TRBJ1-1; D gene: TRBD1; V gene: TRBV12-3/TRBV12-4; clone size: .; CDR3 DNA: TGTGCCAGCAGTTTAGCCGGGACAGGGGGCTTTGAAGCTTTCTTT; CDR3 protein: CASSLAGTGGFEAFF
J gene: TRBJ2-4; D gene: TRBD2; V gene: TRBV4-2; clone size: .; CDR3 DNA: TGTGCCGGCAGCCAAGCCTACACGACTAGCGGGAGTTACATTCAGTACTTC; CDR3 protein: CAGSQAYTTSGSYIQYF
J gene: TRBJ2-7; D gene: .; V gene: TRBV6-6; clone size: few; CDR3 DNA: TGTGCCAGCAGTCTGATGAGGGGGAACTCCTACGAGCAGTACTTC; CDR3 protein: CASSLMRGNSYEQYF
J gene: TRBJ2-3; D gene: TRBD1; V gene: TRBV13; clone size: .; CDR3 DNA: TGTGCCAGCAGCGCCCGACAGGGAGTCGCAGATACGCAGTATTTT; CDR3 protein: CASSARQGVADTQYF
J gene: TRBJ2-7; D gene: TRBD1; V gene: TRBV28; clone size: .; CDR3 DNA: TGTGCCAGCAGACCTCCCGGGACAGGAGAAGCCTACGAGCTGTACTTC; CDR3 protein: CASRPPGTGEAYELYF
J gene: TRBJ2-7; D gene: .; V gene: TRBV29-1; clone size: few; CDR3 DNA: TGCAGCGCCGGGCGGGGCAATAATGGCGAGCAGTACTTC; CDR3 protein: CSAGRGNNGEQYF
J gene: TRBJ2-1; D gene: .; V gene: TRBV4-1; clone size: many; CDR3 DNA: TGCGCCAGCAGCCAATTAGCGGAGAGCTCCTACAATGAGCAGTTCTTC; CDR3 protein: CASSQLAESSYNEQFF
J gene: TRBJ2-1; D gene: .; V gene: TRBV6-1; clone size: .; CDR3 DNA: TGTGCCAGCAGTGAAGGTGTGTTAGTTTTATATGAGCAGTTCTTC; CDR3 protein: CASSEGVLVLYEQFF